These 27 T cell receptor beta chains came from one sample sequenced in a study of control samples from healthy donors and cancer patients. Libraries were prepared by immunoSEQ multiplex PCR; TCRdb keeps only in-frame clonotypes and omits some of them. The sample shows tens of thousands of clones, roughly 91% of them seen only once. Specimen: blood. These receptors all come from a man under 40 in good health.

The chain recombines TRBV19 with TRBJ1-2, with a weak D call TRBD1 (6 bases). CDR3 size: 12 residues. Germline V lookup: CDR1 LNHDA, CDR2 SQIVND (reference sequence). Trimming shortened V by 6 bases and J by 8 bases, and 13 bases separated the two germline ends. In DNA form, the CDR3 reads TGTGCCAGTAGGACAACAGGGCTCGGCTACACCTTC. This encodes CASRTTGLGYTF.

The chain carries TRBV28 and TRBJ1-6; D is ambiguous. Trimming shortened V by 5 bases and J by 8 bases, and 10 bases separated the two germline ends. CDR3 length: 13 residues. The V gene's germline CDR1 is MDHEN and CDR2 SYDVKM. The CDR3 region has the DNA TGTGCCAGCAGTACGGACGGGGATTCACCCCTCCACTTT. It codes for CASSTDGDSPLHF.

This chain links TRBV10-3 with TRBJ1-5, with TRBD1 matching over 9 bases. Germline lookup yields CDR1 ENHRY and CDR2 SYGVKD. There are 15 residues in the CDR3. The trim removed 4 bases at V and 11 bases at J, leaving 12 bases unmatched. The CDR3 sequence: CAISVGGQGLEAQHF. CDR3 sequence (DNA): TGTGCCATCAGTGTGGGGGGACAGGGCCTGGAGGCCCAGCATTTT.

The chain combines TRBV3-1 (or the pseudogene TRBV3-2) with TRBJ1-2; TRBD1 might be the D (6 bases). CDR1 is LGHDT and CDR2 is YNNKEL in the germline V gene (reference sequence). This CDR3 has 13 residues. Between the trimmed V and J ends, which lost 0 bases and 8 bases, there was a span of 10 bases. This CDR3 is CASSQEQGRGYTF. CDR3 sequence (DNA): TGTGCCAGCAGCCAAGAACAGGGTCGCGGCTACACCTTC.

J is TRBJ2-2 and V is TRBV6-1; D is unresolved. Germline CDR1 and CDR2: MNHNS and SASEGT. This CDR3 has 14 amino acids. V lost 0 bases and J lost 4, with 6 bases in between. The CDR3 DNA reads TGTGCCAGCAGTGAAGCCGCAGGCACCGGGGAGCTGTTTTTT. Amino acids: CASSEAAGTGELFF.

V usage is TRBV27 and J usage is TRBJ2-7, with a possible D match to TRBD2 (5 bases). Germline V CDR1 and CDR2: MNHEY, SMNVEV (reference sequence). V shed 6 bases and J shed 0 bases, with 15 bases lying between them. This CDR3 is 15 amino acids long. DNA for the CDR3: TGTGCCAGCAGCCGCCCGGACTCGGGCTCCTACGAGCAGTACTTC. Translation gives CASSRPDSGSYEQYF.

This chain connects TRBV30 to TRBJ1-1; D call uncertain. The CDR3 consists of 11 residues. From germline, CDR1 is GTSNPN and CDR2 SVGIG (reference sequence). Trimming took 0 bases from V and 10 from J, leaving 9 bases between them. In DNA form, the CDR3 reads TGTGCCTGGAGTGTACTGGCGGTAGCTTTCTTT. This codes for CAWSVLAVAFF.

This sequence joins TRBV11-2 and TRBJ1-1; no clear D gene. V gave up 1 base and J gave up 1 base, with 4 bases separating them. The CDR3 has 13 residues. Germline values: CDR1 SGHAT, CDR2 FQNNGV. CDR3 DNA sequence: TGTGCCAGCAGCTTAGTCCGGAACACTGAAGCTTTCTTT. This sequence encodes CASSLVRNTEAFF.

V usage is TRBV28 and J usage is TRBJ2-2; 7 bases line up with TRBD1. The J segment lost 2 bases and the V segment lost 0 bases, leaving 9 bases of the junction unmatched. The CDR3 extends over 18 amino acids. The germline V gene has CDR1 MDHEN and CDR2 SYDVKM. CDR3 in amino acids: CASSLWRRTGLNTGELFF. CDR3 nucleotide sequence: TGTGCCAGCAGTTTATGGCGGCGGACAGGCTTAAACACCGGGGAGCTGTTTTTT.

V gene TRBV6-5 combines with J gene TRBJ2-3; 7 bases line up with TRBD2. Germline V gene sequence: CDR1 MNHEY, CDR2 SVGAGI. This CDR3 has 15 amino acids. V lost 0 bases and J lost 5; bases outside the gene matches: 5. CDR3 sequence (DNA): TGTGCCAGCAGTTACTCGACCAGCGGGAAAGATACGCAGTATTTT. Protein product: CASSYSTSGKDTQYF.

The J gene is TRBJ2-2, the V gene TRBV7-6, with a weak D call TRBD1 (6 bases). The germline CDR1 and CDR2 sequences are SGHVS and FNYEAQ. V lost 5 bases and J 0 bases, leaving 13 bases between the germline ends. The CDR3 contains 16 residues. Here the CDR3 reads CASSTTGHSNTGELFF. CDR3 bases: TGTGCCAGCAGCACAACGGGACACTCGAACACCGGGGAGCTGTTTTTT.

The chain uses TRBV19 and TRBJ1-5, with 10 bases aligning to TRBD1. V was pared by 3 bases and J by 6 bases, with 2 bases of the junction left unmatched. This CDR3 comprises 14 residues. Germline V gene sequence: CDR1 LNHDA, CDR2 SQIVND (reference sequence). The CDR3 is CASSMGTGVQPQHF. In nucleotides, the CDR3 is TGTGCCAGTAGTATGGGGACAGGGGTTCAGCCCCAGCATTTT.

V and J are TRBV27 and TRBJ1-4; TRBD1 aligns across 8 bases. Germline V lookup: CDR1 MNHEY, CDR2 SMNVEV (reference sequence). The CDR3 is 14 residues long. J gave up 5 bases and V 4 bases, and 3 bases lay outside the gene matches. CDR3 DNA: TGTGCCAGCAGTTCGGACAGGGAGAATGAAAAACTGTTTTTT. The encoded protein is CASSSDRENEKLFF.

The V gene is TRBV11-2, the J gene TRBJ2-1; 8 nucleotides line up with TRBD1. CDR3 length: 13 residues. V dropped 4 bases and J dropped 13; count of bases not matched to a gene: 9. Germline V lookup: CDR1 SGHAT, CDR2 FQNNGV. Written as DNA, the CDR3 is TGTGCCAGCAGCTCAGGGGACAGGACTACCCAGTTCTTC. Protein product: CASSSGDRTTQFF.

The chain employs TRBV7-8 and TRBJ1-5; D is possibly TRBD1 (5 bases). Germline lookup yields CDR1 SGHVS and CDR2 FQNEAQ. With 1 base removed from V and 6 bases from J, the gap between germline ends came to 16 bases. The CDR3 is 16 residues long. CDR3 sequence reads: CASSLEEGRGPQPQHF. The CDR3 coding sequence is TGTGCCAGCAGCTTAGAGGAGGGGCGCGGGCCTCAGCCCCAGCATTTT.

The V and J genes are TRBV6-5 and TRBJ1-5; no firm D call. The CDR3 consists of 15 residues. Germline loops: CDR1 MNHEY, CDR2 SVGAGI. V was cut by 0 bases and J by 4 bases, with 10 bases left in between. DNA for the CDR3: TGTGCCAGCAGTTACTCGATCAGAGGGAATCAGCCCCAGCATTTT. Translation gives CASSYSIRGNQPQHF.

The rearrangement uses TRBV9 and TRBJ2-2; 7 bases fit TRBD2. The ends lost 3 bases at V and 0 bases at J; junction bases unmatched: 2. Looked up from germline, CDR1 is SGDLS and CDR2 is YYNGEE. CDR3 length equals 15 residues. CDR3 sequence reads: CASSASGANTGELFF. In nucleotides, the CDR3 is TGTGCCAGCAGCGCTAGCGGCGCGAACACCGGGGAGCTGTTTTTT.

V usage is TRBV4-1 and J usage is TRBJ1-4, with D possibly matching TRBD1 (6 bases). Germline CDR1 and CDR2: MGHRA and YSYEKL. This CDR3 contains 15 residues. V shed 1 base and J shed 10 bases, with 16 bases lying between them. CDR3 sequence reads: CASSQGLQGIVKLFF. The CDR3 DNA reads TGCGCCAGCAGCCAAGGGCTCCAGGGGATTGTAAAACTGTTTTTT.

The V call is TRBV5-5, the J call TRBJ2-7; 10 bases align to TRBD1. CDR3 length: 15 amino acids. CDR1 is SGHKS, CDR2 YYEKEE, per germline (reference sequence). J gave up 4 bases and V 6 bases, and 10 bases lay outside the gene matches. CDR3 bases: TGTGCCAGCATCCGGCGCGGGACAGGGGTTTACGAGCAGTACTTC. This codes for CASIRRGTGVYEQYF.

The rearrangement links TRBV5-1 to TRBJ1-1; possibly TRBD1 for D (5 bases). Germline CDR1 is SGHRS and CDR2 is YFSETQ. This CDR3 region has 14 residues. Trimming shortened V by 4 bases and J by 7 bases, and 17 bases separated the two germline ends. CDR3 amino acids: CASSPPKTGGEAFF. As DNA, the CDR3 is TGCGCCAGCAGCCCACCTAAAACCGGGGGTGAAGCTTTCTTT.

The CDR3 loop is CASSLDFSSYNEQFF. Here the CDR3 DNA reads TGTGCCAGCAGCTTAGACTTCAGCTCCTACAATGAGCAGTTCTTC. V and J are TRBV7-7 and TRBJ2-1, with D unresolved. Germline V gene lookup returns CDR1 SSHAT and CDR2 FNYEAQ (reference sequence). V was shortened by 1 base and J by 0 bases, with 7 bases between the two germline ends. The CDR3 has 15 residues.

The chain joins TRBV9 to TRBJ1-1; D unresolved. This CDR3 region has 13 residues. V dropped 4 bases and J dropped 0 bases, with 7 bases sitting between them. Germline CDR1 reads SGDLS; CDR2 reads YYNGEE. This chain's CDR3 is CASSLAMNTEAFF. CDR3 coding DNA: TGTGCCAGCAGCCTAGCCATGAACACTGAAGCTTTCTTT.

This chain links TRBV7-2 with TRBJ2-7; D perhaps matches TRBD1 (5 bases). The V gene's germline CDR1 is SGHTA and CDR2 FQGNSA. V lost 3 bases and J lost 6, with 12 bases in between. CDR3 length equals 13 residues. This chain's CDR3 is CASSFDRHLEQYF. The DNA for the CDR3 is TGTGCCAGCAGCTTCGACAGACATCTCGAGCAGTACTTC.

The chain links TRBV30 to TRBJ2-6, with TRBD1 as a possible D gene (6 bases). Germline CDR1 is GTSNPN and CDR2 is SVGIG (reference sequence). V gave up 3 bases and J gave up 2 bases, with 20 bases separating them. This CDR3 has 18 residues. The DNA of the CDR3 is TGTGCCTGGAGCTTTAACGCCTGGACAGTCCCTGGGGCCAACGTCCTGACTTTC. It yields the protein CAWSFNAWTVPGANVLTF.

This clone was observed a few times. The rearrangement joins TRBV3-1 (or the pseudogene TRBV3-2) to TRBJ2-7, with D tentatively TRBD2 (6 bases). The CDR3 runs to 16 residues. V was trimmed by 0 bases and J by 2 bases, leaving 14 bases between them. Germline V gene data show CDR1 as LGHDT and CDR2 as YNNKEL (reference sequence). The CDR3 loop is CASSQDAGLQTYEQYF. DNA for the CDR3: TGTGCCAGCAGCCAAGATGCGGGGCTCCAAACCTACGAGCAGTACTTC.

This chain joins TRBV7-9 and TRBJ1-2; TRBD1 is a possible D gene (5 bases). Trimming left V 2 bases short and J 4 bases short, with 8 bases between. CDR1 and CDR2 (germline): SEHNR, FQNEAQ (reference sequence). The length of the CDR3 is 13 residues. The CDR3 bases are TGTGCCAGCAGCTTAAGTGGGACCTATGGCTACACCTTC. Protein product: CASSLSGTYGYTF. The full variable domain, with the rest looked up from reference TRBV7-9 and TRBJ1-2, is DTGVSQNPRHKITKRGQNVTFRCDPISEHNRLYWYRQTLGQGPEFLTYFQNEAQLEKSRLLSDRFSAERPKGSFSTLEIQRTEQGDSAMYLCASSLSGTYGYTFGSGTRLTVV.

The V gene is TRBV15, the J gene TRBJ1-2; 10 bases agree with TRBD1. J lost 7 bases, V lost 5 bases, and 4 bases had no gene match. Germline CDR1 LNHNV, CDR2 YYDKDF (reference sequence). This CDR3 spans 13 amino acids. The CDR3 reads CATSGRTGGGYTF. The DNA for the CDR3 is TGTGCCACCAGCGGACGGACAGGGGGTGGCTACACCTTC.